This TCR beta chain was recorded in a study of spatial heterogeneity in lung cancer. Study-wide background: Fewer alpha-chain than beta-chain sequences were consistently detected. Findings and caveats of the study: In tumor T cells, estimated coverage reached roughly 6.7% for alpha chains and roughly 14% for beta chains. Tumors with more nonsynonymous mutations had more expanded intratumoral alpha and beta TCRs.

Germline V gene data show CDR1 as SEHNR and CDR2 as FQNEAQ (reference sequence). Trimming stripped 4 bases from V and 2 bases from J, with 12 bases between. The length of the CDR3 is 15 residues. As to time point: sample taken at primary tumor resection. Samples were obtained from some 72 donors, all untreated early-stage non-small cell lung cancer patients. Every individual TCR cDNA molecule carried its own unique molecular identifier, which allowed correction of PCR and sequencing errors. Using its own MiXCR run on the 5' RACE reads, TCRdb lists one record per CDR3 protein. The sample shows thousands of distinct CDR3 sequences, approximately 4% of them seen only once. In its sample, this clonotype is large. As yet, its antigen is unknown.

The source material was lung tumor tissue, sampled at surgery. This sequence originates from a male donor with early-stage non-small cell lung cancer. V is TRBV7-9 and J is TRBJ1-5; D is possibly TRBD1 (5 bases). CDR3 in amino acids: CASSSVGPGNQPQHF. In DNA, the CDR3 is TGTGCCAGCAGCTCCGTGGGGCCAGGCAATCAGCCCCAGCATTTT. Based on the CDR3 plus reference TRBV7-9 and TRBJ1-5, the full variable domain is DTGVSQNPRHKITKRGQNVTFRCDPISEHNRLYWYRQTLGQGPEFLTYFQNEAQLEKSRLLSDRFSAERPKGSFSTLEIQRTEQGDSAMYLCASSSVGPGNQPQHFGDGTRLSIL.